This section outlines one TCR beta chain sequence together with its context. The sample belongs to a study of blood T cell repertoires in COVID-19. Study context: Whether acute or convalescent, the COVID-19 samples came from the United States, Italy and Spain. From T cells, B-cell-depleted T cells, or PBMCs came the material, which was cDNA or gDNA.

Authors' methods: Cell counts per sample came from amplifying reference gene primers. Measured with immunoSEQ multiplex PCR; TCRdb has only the in-frame clones, and not every one. The D gene and trimming were derived from the DNA, and the V and J assignments and clone size from that table. The sample lists around 180,000 clones, more than 70% occurring once. This CDR3 is 16 amino acids long. V was clipped by 4 bases and J by 3 bases, with 16 bases between them. The germline V gene has CDR1 KGHSH and CDR2 LQKENI. The receptor comes from a woman of 80 years or more with active or convalescent COVID-19. The chain links TRBV18 to TRBJ2-1, with D possibly matching TRBD2 (5 bases). Sequenced: peripheral blood. The CDR3 bases are TGTGCCAGCTCACGGATTTCGGGGTGGAACTACAATGAGCAGTTCTTC. Amino acids: CASSRISGWNYNEQFF.